A selection of T cell receptor beta chains follows, all from one sample in a study of blood T cell repertoires in COVID-19. Sequencing was performed with immunoSEQ multiplex PCR; in TCRdb, only in-frame clones are kept and a portion is missing. This table has roughly 62,000 clones, roughly 79% appearing once. The sample comprised peripheral blood. The source is a man between 60 and 75 years old with acute or convalescent COVID-19. Each CDR3 is given with its conserved first and last residue. The D gene is left open where the match is weak. Clone size is stated in some rows and not others, as once, few, many or a class when expanded.

J gene: TRBJ1-4; D gene: TRBD1; clone size: -; V gene: TRBV5-1; CDR3 DNA: TGCGCCAGCAGCGTTACAGGGGATACTAATGAAAAACTGTTTTTT; CDR3 protein: CASSVTGDTNEKLFF
J gene: TRBJ2-3; D gene: -; clone size: -; V gene: TRBV6-7; CDR3 DNA: TGTGCCAGCAGTTACTCGGGGGGGGCCTCAGATACGCAGTATTTT; CDR3 protein: CASSYSGGASDTQYF
J gene: TRBJ2-7; D gene: TRBD2; clone size: -; V gene: TRBV7-9; CDR3 DNA: TGTGCCTGGGGTGGGAGGGGAGTCCCCTACGAGCAGTACTTC; CDR3 protein: CAWGGRGVPYEQYF
J gene: TRBJ1-6; D gene: -; clone size: -; V gene: TRBV10-3; CDR3 DNA: TGTGCCATCAGTGAGTCTGTCAGGTCACCCCTCCACTTT; CDR3 protein: CAISESVRSPLHF
J gene: TRBJ2-5; D gene: TRBD2; clone size: -; V gene: TRBV5-4; CDR3 DNA: TGTGCCAGCAGCTTCCGACTAGCGGGGGGGCCGGAGACCCAGTACTTC; CDR3 protein: CASSFRLAGGPETQYF
J gene: TRBJ1-6; D gene: TRBD1; clone size: once; V gene: TRBV7-2; CDR3 DNA: TGTGCCAGCAGCTACAGGGGTTCACCCCTCCACTTT; CDR3 protein: CASSYRGSPLHF
J gene: TRBJ1-5; D gene: TRBD1; clone size: -; V gene: TRBV23-1; CDR3 DNA: TGCGCCAGCAGTCAATTACAACCGGGACAGGGGGAAAATCAGCCCCAGCATTTT; CDR3 protein: CASSQLQPGQGENQPQHF
J gene: TRBJ1-1; D gene: -; clone size: once; V gene: TRBV6-2/TRBV6-3; CDR3 DNA: TGTGCCAGCAGCCCTACAGCCTTAACTTCTGAAGCTTTCTTT; CDR3 protein: CASSPTALTSEAFF
J gene: TRBJ1-1; D gene: TRBD1; clone size: once; V gene: TRBV2; CDR3 DNA: TGTGCCAGCAGTGCTACAGGGGGAACTGAAGCTTTCTTT; CDR3 protein: CASSATGGTEAFF
J gene: TRBJ2-5; D gene: -; clone size: -; V gene: TRBV28; CDR3 DNA: TGTGCCAGCATGAGCCAAGAGACCCAGTACTTC; CDR3 protein: CASMSQETQYF
J gene: TRBJ2-2; D gene: TRBD2; clone size: medium-sized; V gene: TRBV5-1; CDR3 DNA: TGCGCCAGCAGTCTCCTCCTTCCGGGGGGGATCGGCGGGGAGCTGTTTTTT; CDR3 protein: CASSLLLPGGIGGELFF
J gene: TRBJ1-6; D gene: -; clone size: few; V gene: TRBV19; CDR3 DNA: TGTGCCAGTAGTCGCGCGGGTTCACCCCTCCACTTT; CDR3 protein: CASSRAGSPLHF
J gene: TRBJ2-3; D gene: -; clone size: -; V gene: TRBV29-1; CDR3 DNA: TGCAGCGTCCACGACAATTTCAAGAACTCTCCAGATACGCAGTATTTT; CDR3 protein: CSVHDNFKNSPDTQYF
J gene: TRBJ2-5; D gene: TRBD1; clone size: -; V gene: TRBV5-1; CDR3 DNA: TGCGCCAGCAGCTTGGGGGACAGGGAGGGAGAGACCCAGTACTTC; CDR3 protein: CASSLGDREGETQYF
J gene: TRBJ1-2; D gene: TRBD1; clone size: -; V gene: TRBV6-5; CDR3 DNA: TGTGCCACCAACTCCGGGACAGGGGTCTATGGCTACACCTTC; CDR3 protein: CATNSGTGVYGYTF
J gene: TRBJ1-5; D gene: TRBD1; clone size: -; V gene: TRBV25-1; CDR3 DNA: TGTGCCAGCAGTGGAACCACAGGGGGCGGTGGTCAGCCCCAGCATTTT; CDR3 protein: CASSGTTGGGGQPQHF
J gene: TRBJ2-7; D gene: -; clone size: many; V gene: TRBV5-5; CDR3 DNA: TGTGCCAGCAGCTTACAGGCGTGGCTGGGCGAGCAGTACTTC; CDR3 protein: CASSLQAWLGEQYF
J gene: TRBJ1-2; D gene: -; clone size: -; V gene: TRBV2; CDR3 DNA: TGTGCCAGCAGTGAAGCGGGTTATCCAGGGGATGGCTACACCTTC; CDR3 protein: CASSEAGYPGDGYTF
J gene: TRBJ2-2; D gene: -; clone size: -; V gene: TRBV11-2; CDR3 DNA: TGTGCCAGCAGCAATACGAGGGGTCAGGGGGGCACCGGGGAGCTGTTTTTT; CDR3 protein: CASSNTRGQGGTGELFF
J gene: TRBJ1-3; D gene: TRBD1; clone size: -; V gene: TRBV4-1; CDR3 DNA: TGCGCCAGCAGCCAAGGGGGACAGGGCTACTCTGGAAACACCATATATTTT; CDR3 protein: CASSQGGQGYSGNTIYF
J gene: TRBJ1-4; D gene: TRBD1; clone size: few; V gene: TRBV5-1; CDR3 DNA: TGCGCCAGCAGCTTAACCGGGACAGGGGGCAACGAAAAACTGTTTTTT; CDR3 protein: CASSLTGTGGNEKLFF
J gene: TRBJ1-5; D gene: -; clone size: -; V gene: TRBV11-2; CDR3 DNA: TGTGCCAGCAGCCATTTGAGCCTCCAGCCCCAGCATTTT; CDR3 protein: CASSHLSLQPQHF
J gene: TRBJ2-1; D gene: TRBD2; clone size: -; V gene: TRBV7-2; CDR3 DNA: TGTGCCAGCAGCCTTCTAGCGGGGGACTACAATGAGCAGTTCTTC; CDR3 protein: CASSLLAGDYNEQFF
J gene: TRBJ1-4; D gene: -; clone size: -; V gene: TRBV20-1; CDR3 DNA: TGCAGTGCTAGTTCGGGGGTGGGTGAAAAACTGTTTTTT; CDR3 protein: CSASSGVGEKLFF
J gene: TRBJ1-1; D gene: TRBD1; clone size: once; V gene: TRBV19; CDR3 DNA: TGTGCCAGTAGTATCGGGACAGCGAACACTGAAGCTTTCTTT; CDR3 protein: CASSIGTANTEAFF
J gene: TRBJ2-1; D gene: -; clone size: -; V gene: TRBV24-1; CDR3 DNA: TGTGCCACCAGTACCGGGACAGAGCAGTTCTTC; CDR3 protein: CATSTGTEQFF
J gene: TRBJ2-7; D gene: TRBD1; clone size: once; V gene: TRBV5-1; CDR3 DNA: TGCGCCAGCAGACCCTTCACAGGGGTATTGACCTACGAGCAGTACTTC; CDR3 protein: CASRPFTGVLTYEQYF
J gene: TRBJ2-5; D gene: TRBD1; clone size: -; V gene: TRBV6-5; CDR3 DNA: TGTGCCAGCATGGGACAGCTACAAGAGACCCAGTACTTC; CDR3 protein: CASMGQLQETQYF